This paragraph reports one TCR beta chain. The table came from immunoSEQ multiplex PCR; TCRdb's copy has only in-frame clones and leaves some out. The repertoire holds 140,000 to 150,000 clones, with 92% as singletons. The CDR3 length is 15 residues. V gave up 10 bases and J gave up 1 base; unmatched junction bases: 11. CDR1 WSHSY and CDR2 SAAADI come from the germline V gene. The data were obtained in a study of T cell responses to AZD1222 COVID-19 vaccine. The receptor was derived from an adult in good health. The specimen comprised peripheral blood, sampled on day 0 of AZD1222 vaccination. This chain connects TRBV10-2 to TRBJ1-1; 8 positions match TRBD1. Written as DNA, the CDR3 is TGCGCCACCGGCAGGGGGCATCGGGCGAACACTGAAGCTTTCTTT. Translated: CATGRGHRANTEAFF.